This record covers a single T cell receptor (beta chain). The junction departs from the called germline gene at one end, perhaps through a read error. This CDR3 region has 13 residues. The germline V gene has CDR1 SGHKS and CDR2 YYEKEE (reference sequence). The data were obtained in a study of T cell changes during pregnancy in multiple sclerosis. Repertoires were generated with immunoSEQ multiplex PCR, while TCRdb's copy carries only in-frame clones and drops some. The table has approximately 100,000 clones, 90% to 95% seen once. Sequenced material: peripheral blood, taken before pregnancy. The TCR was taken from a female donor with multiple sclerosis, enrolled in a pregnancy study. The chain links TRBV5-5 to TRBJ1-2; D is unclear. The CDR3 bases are TGTGCCAGCAGCTTGACAGTCCAATCGGTTGTGGCCTTC. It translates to CASSLTVQSVVAF.